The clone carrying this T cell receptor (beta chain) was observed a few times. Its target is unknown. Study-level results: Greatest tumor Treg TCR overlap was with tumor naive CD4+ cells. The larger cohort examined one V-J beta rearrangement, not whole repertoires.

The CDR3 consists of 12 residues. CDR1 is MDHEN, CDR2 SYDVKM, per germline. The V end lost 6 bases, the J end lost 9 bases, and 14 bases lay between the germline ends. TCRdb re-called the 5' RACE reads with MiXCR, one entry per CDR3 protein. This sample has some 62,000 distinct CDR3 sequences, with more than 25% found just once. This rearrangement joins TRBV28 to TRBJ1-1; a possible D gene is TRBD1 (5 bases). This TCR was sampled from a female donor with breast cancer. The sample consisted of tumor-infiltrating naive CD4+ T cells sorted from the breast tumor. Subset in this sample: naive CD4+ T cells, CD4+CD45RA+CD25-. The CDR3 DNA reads TGTGCCAGCAGCAATAGGGGCTTTAAAGCTTTCTTT. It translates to CASSNRGFKAFF.